These 20 T cell receptor beta chains came from one sample sequenced in a study of early T cells in non-severe SARS-CoV-2 infection. TCRdb used MiXCR to reprocess the 5' RACE reads, holding one entry per CDR3 protein. Of 60,000 or so distinct CDR3 sequences in the sample, about 15% were seen once. Sequencing was performed on whole blood, taken at baseline. Every receptor here comes from an adult who was a healthcare worker with PCR-confirmed SARS-CoV-2 infection or an uninfected control (not recorded which).

There are a few counts of this clonotype. The genes are TRBV9 and TRBJ2-3, with D possibly matching TRBD1 (5 bases). The CDR3 runs 16 residues. V was pared by 0 bases and J by 2 bases, with 13 bases between. From germline, CDR1 is SGDLS and CDR2 YYNGEE. Here the CDR3 reads CASSVGLLGVTDTQYF. CDR3 DNA: TGTGCCAGCAGCGTAGGTCTGCTAGGGGTCACAGATACGCAGTATTTT.

This clonotype was seen ten or more times. This chain connects TRBV7-9 to TRBJ2-3; the D is unclear. CDR3 length: 15 amino acids. Germline values: CDR1 SEHNR, CDR2 FQNEAQ (reference sequence). V lost 3 bases, J lost 1 base, and 11 bases lay in between. The CDR3 sequence is CASSFGVGRTDTQYF. The CDR3 region has the DNA TGTGCCAGCAGCTTTGGGGTCGGACGCACAGATACGCAGTATTTT.

The chain combines TRBV19 with TRBJ1-4; TRBD1 might be the D (5 bases). This CDR3 is 15 amino acids long. Germline V gene sequence: CDR1 LNHDA, CDR2 SQIVND (reference sequence). V dropped 6 bases and J dropped 2 bases, with 13 bases sitting between them. The DNA of the CDR3 is TGTGCCAGTAGATGGGGGTTTATGACTAATGAAAAACTGTTTTTT. Its protein product is CASRWGFMTNEKLFF.

This clonotype occurred a few times. V is TRBV9 and J is TRBJ2-3; no clear D. Trimming shortened V by 0 bases and J by 5 bases, and 1 base separated the two germline ends. The V gene's germline CDR1 is SGDLS and CDR2 YYNGEE. The CDR3 has 11 residues. CDR3 sequence (DNA): TGTGCCAGCAGCGTAGAAGATACGCAGTATTTT. It is translated as CASSVEDTQYF. Full variable domain (missing parts from reference TRBV9 and TRBJ2-3): DSGVTQTPKHLITATGQRVTLRCSPRSGDLSVYWYQQSLDQGLQFLIQYYNGEERAKGNILERFSAQQFPDLHSELNLSSLELGDSALYFCASSVEDTQYFGPGTRLTVL.

This clonotype showed up many times. The V call is TRBV28, the J call TRBJ2-7; no reliable D call. V was cut by 3 bases and J by 6 bases, with 6 bases left in between. This CDR3 has 11 residues. The germline gives CDR1 MDHEN, CDR2 SYDVKM. DNA for the CDR3: TGTGCCAGCAGTTTTCCCGGCGAGCAGTACTTC. Protein product: CASSFPGEQYF.

This chain connects TRBV5-1 to TRBJ2-3; no clear D gene. Germline V CDR1 and CDR2: SGHRS, YFSETQ. The V and J ends lost 5 bases and 2 bases respectively, with 6 bases between them. The CDR3 consists of 12 residues. The CDR3 protein is CASSYSTDTQYF. The CDR3 DNA follows: TGCGCCAGCAGTTATTCCACAGATACGCAGTATTTT.

A few counts support this clonotype. V gene TRBV6-2 or TRBV6-3 combines with J gene TRBJ2-2; the D gene could be TRBD1 or TRBD2 (6 bases each). Trimming removed 5 bases at V and 8 bases at J, with 18 bases between. The CDR3 runs 15 residues. Germline-derived CDR1 and CDR2 are MNHEY and SVGEGT. DNA for the CDR3: TGTGCCAGCAGTCCAACACCGGGGGCCATAGGGGAGCTGTTTTTT. This translates into CASSPTPGAIGELFF.

The chain combines TRBV28 with TRBJ2-7, with D possibly being TRBD2 (5 bases). V was cut by 7 bases and J by 0 bases, with 13 bases left in between. The CDR3 consists of 14 residues. From germline, CDR1 is MDHEN and CDR2 SYDVKM. This chain's CDR3 is CASIKGDRSYEQYF. CDR3 DNA: TGTGCCAGCATCAAGGGAGACCGCTCCTACGAGCAGTACTTC.

This clonotype was recorded at least ten times. This chain connects TRBV7-9 to TRBJ1-1; D is undetermined. Germline values: CDR1 SEHNR, CDR2 FQNEAQ (reference sequence). The V gene lost 2 bases and the J gene lost 1 base, with 8 bases spanning the gap. CDR3 length: 14 amino acids. The CDR3 DNA reads TGTGCCAGCAGCTTAAAGGGAGGGAACACTGAAGCTTTCTTT. Amino acids: CASSLKGGNTEAFF.

This clonotype appeared a few times. The CDR3, as DNA: TGTGCCAGCAGCTTTCTTGGGCGTCAGACGTACAATGAGCAGTTCTTC. Residues: CASSFLGRQTYNEQFF. This chain connects TRBV11-2 to TRBJ2-1; D remains ambiguous. V lost 3 bases and J 4 bases, leaving 16 bases between the germline ends. This CDR3 is built from 16 residues. Germline CDR1 and CDR2: SGHAT and FQNNGV.

At least ten counts were recorded for this clonotype. The chain couples TRBV2 to TRBJ2-7; 7 bases fit TRBD2. The V gene's germline CDR1 is SNHLY and CDR2 FYNNEI. The length of the CDR3 is 14 residues. Losses at the gene ends were 8 bases for V and 0 bases for J; bases not matched to a gene: 7. The CDR3 coding sequence is TGTGCCAGCTGGAAGGGAGGGAGCTCCTACGAGCAGTACTTC. As protein: CASWKGGSSYEQYF.

The chain couples TRBV12-3 or TRBV12-4 to TRBJ1-5; perhaps TRBD1 as D (5 bases). Trimming left V 6 bases short and J 5 bases short, with 11 bases between. This CDR3 region has 13 residues. CDR3 protein: CASSPRGHQPQHF. Here the CDR3 DNA reads TGTGCCAGCAGCCCCCGGGGACATCAGCCCCAGCATTTT.

The chain uses TRBV5-1 and TRBJ2-3, with no clear D. V lost 4 bases, J lost 0 bases, and 12 bases lay in between. This CDR3 comprises 15 residues. The germline V gene has CDR1 SGHRS and CDR2 YFSETQ. The DNA of the CDR3 is TGCGCCAGCAGCCCCCCGGGCGGTAGCACAGATACGCAGTATTTT. Translating gives CASSPPGGSTDTQYF. Together with reference TRBV5-1 and TRBJ2-3, the CDR3 gives the full variable domain: KAGVTQTPRYLIKTRGQQVTLSCSPISGHRSVSWYQQTPGQGLQFLFEYFSETQRNKGNFPGRFSGRQFSNSRSEMNVSTLELGDSALYLCASSPPGGSTDTQYFGPGTRLTVL.

Relative to its sample, this clonotype is medium-sized (0.01 to 0.1%). This rearrangement joins TRBV6-4 to TRBJ2-1; 10 nucleotides line up with TRBD2. The V gene end was trimmed by 3 bases and the J gene end by 7 bases; junction bases not matched to a gene: 3. The germline V gene has CDR1 MRHNA and CDR2 SNTAGT. CDR3 length: 14 amino acids. The CDR3 here is CASSEEAGGNEQFF. The DNA of the CDR3 is TGTGCCAGCAGTGAAGAAGCGGGAGGGAATGAGCAGTTCTTC.

V gene TRBV27 combines with J gene TRBJ1-2, with no clear D. The germline V and J ends were trimmed by 6 bases and 4 bases, with 0 bases remaining between them. CDR1 and CDR2 (germline): MNHEY, SMNVEV (reference sequence). The CDR3 consists of 9 residues. DNA for the CDR3: TGTGCCAGCAGCTATGGCTACACCTTC. Translated: CASSYGYTF.

This clonotype was seen a handful of times. The chain couples TRBV14 to TRBJ2-1, with D unresolved. The CDR3 has 13 residues. CDR1 SGHDN and CDR2 FVKESK come from the germline V gene. Trimming left V 1 base short and J 14 bases short, with 15 bases between. The CDR3 DNA reads TGTGCCAGCAGCCAAGCTTTACAACTCAGCAAGTTCTTC. Translation: CASSQALQLSKFF.

This clonotype has a count of ten or more. The J gene is TRBJ2-4, the V gene TRBV2, with a weak D call TRBD2 (5 bases). With 6 bases removed from V and 9 bases from J, the gap between germline ends came to 18 bases. From germline, CDR1 is SNHLY and CDR2 FYNNEI. The CDR3 loop spans 14 amino acids. CDR3: CASRNTGFGGIQYF. CDR3 nucleotide sequence: TGTGCCAGCAGGAATACCGGGTTCGGAGGCATTCAGTACTTC.

This clonotype was found a few times. The gene calls are TRBV10-3 and TRBJ2-7, with 14 nucleotides matching TRBD2. Trimming removed 5 bases from V and 4 bases from J; junction bases left unmatched: 4. The CDR3 has 15 amino acids. CDR1 ENHRY and CDR2 SYGVKD come from the germline V gene. CDR3 sequence (DNA): TGTGCCATCAGTCCCGGGACTAGCGGGAGTTACGAGCAGTACTTC. Encoded protein: CAISPGTSGSYEQYF.

This clonotype was found many times. The chain combines TRBV18 with TRBJ2-1, with D tentatively TRBD2 (5 bases). There are 13 residues in the CDR3. Germline loops: CDR1 KGHSH, CDR2 LQKENI. V lost 2 bases, J lost 11 bases, and 13 bases lay in between. DNA of the CDR3: TGTGCCAGCTCACCATCTGACACTAGGAAGCAGTTCTTC. It codes for CASSPSDTRKQFF.

Only a few counts were recorded for this clonotype. V gene TRBV9 combines with J gene TRBJ2-7; no reliable D call. The CDR3 runs 15 residues. V was pared by 5 bases and J by 5 bases, with 20 bases between. Germline lookup yields CDR1 SGDLS and CDR2 YYNGEE. In DNA, the CDR3 is TGTGCCAGCAGTTCTCCCGGACGGCCTGTCCACGAGCAGTACTTC. It encodes CASSSPGRPVHEQYF.